The 21 T cell receptor beta chains given below trace back to one sample, sequenced in a study of vaccination effects on CD4 cells after COVID-19. Sequencing was performed with immunoSEQ multiplex PCR; in TCRdb, only in-frame clones are kept and a portion is missing. In the table there are 65,000 to 90,000 clones, roughly 74% of which are singletons. The antigens of these receptors remain unknown. Sequencing followed a ViraFEST assay step that expanded antigen-specific CD4+ T cells with viral peptide pools. At the end of more than 8 days of culture, CD4+ T cells were isolated. According to the study, vaccine recipients showed no prior SARS-CoV-2 infection and negative nucleocapsid antibodies. The material sequenced was CD4+ T cells from PBMCs cultured with HCoV-NL63 spike peptides, taken before COVID-19 vaccination. These receptors were collected from a human donor who received a COVID-19 vaccine.

CDR3 DNA sequence: TGTGCCAGCACCACAGGGGACGGCGGCACTGAAGCTTTCTTT. This encodes CASTTGDGGTEAFF. The genes are TRBV6-5 and TRBJ1-1; 7 bases are a match to TRBD1. The CDR3 covers 14 residues. The V gene's germline CDR1 is MNHEY and CDR2 SVGAGI. The V segment lost 7 bases and the J segment 4 bases; nucleotides outside the gene matches: 9.

V gene TRBV7-8 combines with J gene TRBJ2-5; possible D gene TRBD1, 5 bases. The CDR3 sequence is 15 residues long. The V gene lost 3 bases and the J gene lost 2 bases, with 13 bases spanning the gap. Germline V lookup: CDR1 SGHVS, CDR2 FQNEAQ. CDR3 sequence (DNA): TGTGCCAGCAGCTTGGTAAGGGGTCAGCAAGAGACCCAGTACTTC. Translating it yields CASSLVRGQQETQYF.

This clone has only a few counts. The V and J genes are TRBV27 and TRBJ1-6; 9 nucleotides match TRBD1. Trimming at V came to 6 bases and at J to 10 bases, leaving 10 bases not matched to a gene. The germline CDR1 and CDR2 sequences are MNHEY and SMNVEV (reference sequence). The CDR3 is 15 amino acids. The CDR3 DNA reads as TGTGCCAGCAGCGAGAGGGGACAGGGTGGATCACCCCTCCACTTT. Translated, it gives CASSERGQGGSPLHF.

The gene calls are TRBV20-1 and TRBJ1-2; no definite D call. Trimming cost V 0 bases and J 7 bases, with 6 bases left between them. The CDR3 length is 11 residues. Per the germline V gene, CDR1 is DFQATT and CDR2 is SNEGSKA (reference sequence). For the CDR3, the DNA is TGCAGTGCTAGAGACAATACTGGCTACACCTTC. It yields the protein CSARDNTGYTF.

The genes are TRBV7-8 and TRBJ1-3, with D unclear. Trimming took off 6 bases at V and 0 bases at J, with 12 bases between the two ends. This CDR3 contains 15 residues. Per germline, CDR1 SGHVS and CDR2 FQNEAQ. CDR3 coding DNA: TGTGCCAGCAGTCCCCGAGCCAGCTCTGGAAACACCATATATTTT. Encoded protein: CASSPRASSGNTIYF.

This clone has a handful of counts. The chain joins TRBV6-1 to TRBJ1-2; D call uncertain. Between the trimmed V and J ends, which lost 1 base and 4 bases, there was a span of 13 bases. The CDR3 runs 15 residues. Germline-derived CDR1 and CDR2 are MNHNS and SASEGT. CDR3 protein: CASSEGDQTAYGYTF. CDR3 bases: TGTGCCAGCAGTGAAGGGGATCAGACCGCCTATGGCTACACCTTC.

V and J are TRBV9 and TRBJ2-3; D may correspond to TRBD1 or TRBD2 (6 bases each). The V gene lost 3 bases and the J gene lost 0 bases, with 11 bases spanning the gap. In germline, CDR1 is SGDLS, CDR2 YYNGEE. This CDR3 has 15 amino acids. The CDR3 DNA sequence: TGTGCCAGCAGCGGGGGGGCTTATAGCACAGATACGCAGTATTTT. Protein: CASSGGAYSTDTQYF.

In this sample, this clone turned up once. This chain joins TRBV9 and TRBJ2-1, with 8 bases lining up with TRBD2. V lost 4 bases to trimming and J lost 3 bases; unmatched junction nucleotides: 15. This CDR3 has 18 residues. The germline V gene encodes CDR1 SGDLS and CDR2 YYNGEE. CDR3 sequence: CASSNGGLGGAYYNEQFF. For the CDR3, the DNA is TGTGCCAGCAGCAACGGGGGTCTCGGGGGGGCCTACTACAATGAGCAGTTCTTC.

J is TRBJ1-6 and V is TRBV7-8, with D unresolved. The CDR3 is 13 amino acids. Trimming pared 1 base from V and 7 bases from J, leaving 5 bases between. Germline CDR1 SGHVS, CDR2 FQNEAQ. CDR3 region: CASSLVRNSPLHF. The CDR3 DNA is TGTGCCAGCAGCTTAGTCCGGAATTCACCCCTCCACTTT.

The V call is TRBV5-1, the J call TRBJ1-2; 7 nucleotides line up with TRBD1. Germline values: CDR1 SGHRS, CDR2 YFSETQ. This CDR3 has 15 residues. V lost 4 bases, J lost 1 base, and 7 bases stayed unmatched. CDR3 in DNA: TGCGCCAGCAGCCTGGGGACAGCCCTTAACTATGGCTACACCTTC. Protein sequence: CASSLGTALNYGYTF.

CDR3 bases: TGTGCCAGCTCACCGATAACGGACAGGGAGTATGGCTACACCTTC. It translates to CASSPITDREYGYTF. The gene calls are TRBV18 and TRBJ1-2; 8 nucleotides align to TRBD1. The CDR3 loop spans 15 amino acids. CDR1 is KGHSH, CDR2 LQKENI, per germline. V trimming: 3 bases; J trimming: 5 bases; junction bases outside the gene matches: 8.

The chain uses TRBV30 and TRBJ2-5; possibly TRBD2 for D (5 bases). Between the trimmed V and J ends, which lost 4 bases and 2 bases, there was a span of 14 bases. Germline V gene data show CDR1 as GTSNPN and CDR2 as SVGIG (reference sequence). There are 14 residues in the CDR3. CDR3 coding DNA: TGTGCCTGGACCTTAGGCCGGAGGCAAGAGACCCAGTACTTC. This translates into CAWTLGRRQETQYF.

V usage is TRBV6-2 or TRBV6-3 and J usage is TRBJ2-2; D might be TRBD1 (6 bases). CDR1 MNHEY and CDR2 SVGEGT come from the germline V gene. The CDR3 contains 15 residues. With 2 bases removed from V and 6 bases from J, the gap between germline ends came to 13 bases. The CDR3, as DNA: TGTGCCAGCAGTTACAAGGGGGTTCGCCCCGGGGAGCTGTTTTTT. Translation: CASSYKGVRPGELFF.

In its sample, this clone was seen a few times. The chain is built from TRBV7-3 and TRBJ2-2, with D perhaps matching TRBD2 (6 bases). Trimming cost V 5 bases and J 8 bases, with 15 bases left between them. Germline V gives CDR1 SGHTA, CDR2 FQGTGA. The length of the CDR3 is 14 residues. The CDR3 loop is CASSPLGGGGELFF. DNA of the CDR3: TGTGCCAGCAGCCCCCTCGGGGGAGGTGGGGAGCTGTTTTTT.

V and J are TRBV19 and TRBJ2-3; no definite D call. With 3 bases removed from V and 5 bases from J, the gap between germline ends came to 9 bases. Germline-derived CDR1 and CDR2 are LNHDA and SQIVND (reference sequence). The CDR3 extends over 13 amino acids. The CDR3 nucleotides are TGTGCCAGTAGTATTGATCTTCAAGATACGCAGTATTTT. Its translation: CASSIDLQDTQYF.

This clone came up a few times. The rearrangement links TRBV7-2 to TRBJ2-1; 8 nucleotides line up with TRBD1. CDR1 is SGHTA, CDR2 FQGNSA, per germline. V gave up 3 bases and J gave up 8 bases; unmatched junction bases: 9. CDR3 length equals 15 residues. Written as DNA, the CDR3 is TGTGCCAGCAGCTTGAGGGGCAGGGGGCTGGATGAGCAGTTCTTC. Translating it yields CASSLRGRGLDEQFF. The variable domain in full, completed from reference TRBV7-2 and TRBJ2-1, reads GAGVSQSPSNKVTEKGKDVELRCDPISGHTALYWYRQSLGQGLEFLIYFQGNSAPDKSGLPSDRFSAERTGGSVSTLTIQRTQQEDSAVYLCASSLRGRGLDEQFFGPGTRLTVL.

The chain links TRBV5-1 to TRBJ1-1; the D is unclear. The CDR3 runs to 12 residues. The germline V gene encodes CDR1 SGHRS and CDR2 YFSETQ. V lost 0 bases to trimming and J lost 2 bases, with 2 bases between them. The CDR3 here is CASSLANTEAFF. CDR3 coding DNA: TGCGCCAGCAGCTTGGCAAACACTGAAGCTTTCTTT.

The chain employs TRBV3-1 (or the pseudogene TRBV3-2) and TRBJ1-5; D uncertain. Trimming shortened V by 0 bases and J by 5 bases, and 8 bases separated the two germline ends. The germline V gene encodes CDR1 LGHDT and CDR2 YNNKEL (reference sequence). This CDR3 contains 14 residues. The CDR3 sequence: CASSQESSYQPQHF. In DNA, the CDR3 is TGTGCCAGCAGCCAAGAAAGTTCTTATCAGCCCCAGCATTTT.

The chain employs TRBV7-3 and TRBJ2-3, with a weak D call TRBD1 (5 bases). Deletions cut 5 bases from V and 6 bases from J, with 15 bases between. The CDR3 is 14 amino acids. Germline CDR1 reads SGHTA; CDR2 reads FQGTGA. DNA for the CDR3: TGTGCCAGCAGCATCCTAGGGGCCGGGGATACGCAGTATTTT. Its protein product is CASSILGAGDTQYF.

The chain uses TRBV18 and TRBJ2-1; the D gene is possibly TRBD1 (5 bases). This CDR3 contains 14 residues. Trimming removed 6 bases from V and 6 bases from J, with 15 bases in between. CDR1 and CDR2 (germline): KGHSH, LQKENI. For the CDR3, the DNA is TGTGCCAGCTCCTCCCAGGGTAATGGCAATGAGCAGTTCTTC. Its translation: CASSSQGNGNEQFF.

This chain links TRBV12-5 with TRBJ1-5, with 7 nucleotides matching TRBD1. CDR3 size: 15 residues. After removal of 5 bases from V and 0 bases from J, the junction contained 4 bases not matched to a gene. CDR1 is LGHNT, CDR2 FRNRAP, per germline. The CDR3, as DNA: TGTGCTAGTGGTATGGGACAGAGTAGCAATCAGCCCCAGCATTTT. Translating it yields CASGMGQSSNQPQHF.